This TCR beta chain was recorded in a study of OX40 agonist ivuxolimab in advanced cancers. Study-wide findings and caveats: Expanded clones tended on average to be more numerous among CD8+ T cells than CD4+. Which antigen the expanded peripheral T cells recognized is unknown.

Losses at the gene ends were 4 bases for V and 4 bases for J; bases not matched to a gene: 11. The CDR3 spans 16 residues. CDR1 and CDR2 from the germline V gene are SGHNT and YYREEE (reference sequence). Some clones are missing from TCRdb's copy, which holds only in-frame ones; the method was immunoSEQ multiplex PCR. The top ten hold about 0.95% of the sample, which has fewer than 70,000 clones, roughly 87% seen once. This clone was seen only once. Its antigen is undetermined. The chain is built from TRBV5-4 and TRBJ2-5, with TRBD1 matching 9 bases. Sample: CD4+ or CD8+ T cells sorted from blood, taken in a trial of the OX40 agonist ivuxolimab. This TCR came from an adult with an advanced solid tumor such as melanoma, head and neck, liver or kidney cancer. DNA for the CDR3: TGTGCCAGCAGCATCGCTCCGGGACAGGGTAGAGAGACCCAGTACTTC. This codes for CASSIAPGQGRETQYF. Complete variable domain (other parts from reference TRBV5-4 and TRBJ2-5): ETGVTQSPTHLIKTRGQQVTLRCSSQSGHNTVSWYQQALGQGPQFIFQYYREEENGRGNFPPRFSGLQFPNYSSELNVNALELDDSALYLCASSIAPGQGRETQYFGPGTRLLVL.